The present T cell receptor beta chain was sequenced within a study of OX40 agonist ivuxolimab in advanced cancers. CDR1 is MNHEY, CDR2 SMNVEV, per germline (reference sequence). V trimming: 2 bases; J trimming: 5 bases; junction bases outside the gene matches: 7. This CDR3 is 15 amino acids long. TCRdb's table, derived via immunoSEQ multiplex PCR, lists solely in-frame clones and lacks some. The sample consists of just under 65,000 clones, about four fifths of them appearing once. The sample in question was CD4+ or CD8+ T cells sorted from blood, obtained in a trial of the OX40 agonist ivuxolimab. This chain joins TRBV27 and TRBJ2-7; 9 nucleotides line up with TRBD2. This sequence originates from an adult with an advanced solid tumor such as melanoma, head and neck, liver or kidney cancer. The CDR3 spells CASSLGVAGVDEQYF. The CDR3 coding sequence is TGTGCCAGCAGTTTAGGGGTAGCGGGAGTTGACGAGCAGTACTTC.